This TCR beta chain derives from a study of CD8+CD57+ T cells in acquired aplastic anemia. In the study overall: Mean DNA quantity obtained from sorted CD4+ and CD8+ cells was about 3.5 ug. As sequenced from healthy donors, CD4+ cells averaged roughly 10 million reads. The study's findings and limits: Overlapping CD8+ CDR3 repertoires of patients and controls contained about 27 shared sequences.

The germline CDR1 and CDR2 sequences are LNHDA and SQIVND (reference sequence). The trim removed 5 bases at V and 2 bases at J, leaving 6 bases unmatched. The CDR3 is 15 amino acids. Profiling of TCR beta VDJ combinations and CDR3 sequences used genomic DNA as template. TCRdb re-called the reads through MiXCR, storing one row per CDR3 protein. The table has over 100,000 distinct CDR3 sequences, around 41% seen once. This clonotype was detected many times. Its specificity is unknown. Sequencing was carried out using sorted CD4+, CD8+, or CD8+CD57+ T cells (not recorded which) from PBMCs. The TCR originated in a human donor in good health, serving as a control. The chain joins TRBV19 to TRBJ1-5, with 7 positions matching TRBD1. The CDR3 nucleotides are TGTGCCAGTAGTCCAGACAGGGTCGGCAATCAGCCCCAGCATTTT. It codes for CASSPDRVGNQPQHF.